This TCR beta chain was retrieved from a study of cytomegalovirus exposure and HLA in healthy donors. For the study at large: Researchers previously reported finding roughly 120 million unique TCR beta sequences from around 200 million T cells. General observations from the study: TCR association rates varied by HLA locus in a later analysis, with DRB1 highest and HLA-C lowest. As a later analysis revealed, most CMV-associated TCR beta chains appeared HLA-restricted.

The study ran its PCR with 60 Vbeta and 13 Jbeta primers. Profiling relied on immunoSEQ multiplex PCR, and the TCRdb table lists in-frame clones only, not all of them. The top ten clones hold more than 2% of a sample with around 110,000 clones, approximately 76% of them seen once. Unrecorded immune exposures were likely, despite nominal health at sampling. Germline values: CDR1 MNHEY, CDR2 SMNVEV (reference sequence). Between the trimmed V and J ends, which lost 3 bases and 8 bases, there was a span of 11 bases. The CDR3 totals 12 residues. Concerning this clone: As yet, its antigen is unknown.

V and J are TRBV27 and TRBJ2-7; D might be TRBD1 (6 bases). The sequencing input was PBMCs. The TCR sequence derives from a young man in good health and CMV-seronegative. CDR3 amino acids: CASSLPTGQQYF. Here the CDR3 DNA reads TGTGCCAGCAGTTTGCCCACAGGGCAGCAGTACTTC.